This T cell receptor beta chain was captured by sequencing in a study of blood T cell repertoires in COVID-19. In its sample, this clone was seen once. There are 15 residues in the CDR3. Germline assignment: CDR1 SNHLY and CDR2 FYNNEI. Trimming cost V 6 bases and J 3 bases, with 14 bases left between them. Data came from immunoSEQ multiplex PCR; TCRdb stores just in-frame clones and leaves some out. The sample includes 120,000 to 150,000 clones, approximately 85% seen only once; the top ten take more than 7.5%. This clonotype was obtained from a woman aged 60-70 years with COVID-19, enrolled during active disease. The V and J genes are TRBV2 and TRBJ2-2, with a tentative D call TRBD1 (6 bases). The material sequenced was peripheral blood. This CDR3 reads CASRPSGAYTGELFF. The CDR3 DNA reads TGTGCCAGCAGGCCTTCAGGGGCGTACACCGGGGAGCTGTTTTTT.